Here is one T cell receptor (beta chain) with its context. This receptor's antigen is unknown. Base-call qualities are not available, and no considerably larger clone is one nucleotide away. One collaborating source in Seattle enrolled patients during active infection and followed them longitudinally through the course of disease. Whole blood was collected in K2EDTA tubes by collaborating institutions according to the institutions' own protocols. For TCRbeta analysis, collaborators shipped samples in one of three forms: frozen whole blood, isolated PBMCs, or DNA extracted from either of those sample types. These data are taken from a study of blood T cell repertoires in COVID-19 (dated by TCRdb to about 2020). Broadly, across the study: Collaborator samples came from the United States, Italy and Spain and covered acute and convalescent phases of COVID-19. The prospective study material was composed of cDNA or gDNA derived from T cells, B-cell-depleted T cells, or PBMCs. Subjects who had been exposed to COVID-19, were actively infected with it, or had recovered from it provided the deeply sampled blood TCRbeta repertoires that made up the dataset. The repertoires were made available in a free public database intended to serve as a resource for research on the immune response to SARS-CoV-2. Samples came from the ongoing ImmuneRACE study (first 160 participants) plus 1,254 subjects from 6 global collaborators. A de-identified subject ID, COVID-19 status, age in years and sex were almost always included in the sample metadata. Where available, HLA class I and class II types were taken from metadata supplied by the sample provider and were not determined by assay-based typing. Study-wide conclusions, independent of this receptor: How much clinical and demographic metadata was included differed by source and by participant, and the metadata was provided uncurated.

From the cysteine through the phenylalanine, the CDR3 covers 14 amino acids. Only the CDR3 DNA is retained, 42 bases long and in frame from the first base. Per the germline V gene, MNHEY is the CDR1 and SVGAGI is the CDR2. The germline V and J ends show losses of 2 bases and 5 bases respectively, and no gene match explains 3 bases of the junction. The immunoSEQ Assay, a bias-controlled multiplex PCR, was used to amplify TCRbeta CDR3 regions from genomic DNA. The study's own analysis went as follows. Nucleated cell counts per sample were estimated from amplification of reference gene primers within the assay. Sequence reads were collapsed and filtered to measure the absolute abundance of every unique TCRbeta CDR3 rearrangement. For each sample, productive Simpson clonality was calculated as the square root of Simpson's diversity index across productive rearrangements. TCRdb took over this immuneACCESS table, retaining in-frame rearrangements with V and J assigned. Such tables are incomplete; in checked studies, under half of the missing clones stem from an unresolved V gene, and the remainder is unexplained. That table is the source of V, J and clone size, and D and trimming were worked out from the DNA. The table for this sample lists about 350,000 clones; more than 70% of them were counted only once. The ten largest account for just under 4% of the sample.

The chain couples TRBV6-5 to TRBJ1-2; TRBD1 lines up with 9 middle nucleotides. This clonotype was sampled from a woman aged 55 to 70 with COVID-19, enrolled during active disease. Sequenced: peripheral blood. The CDR3 in this case is CASSYKTGGYGYTF. Here is the DNA: TGTGCCAGCAGTTACAAGACAGGGGGATATGGCTACACCTTC.